This T cell receptor (beta chain) was found in a study of T cells after yellow fever vaccination. The study made its TCR cDNA through 5'RACE template switching. That step introduced a universal primer site along with UMIs. TCRdb called the 5' RACE reads again in MiXCR, with one record for every CDR3 protein. The sample lists a few hundred thousand distinct CDR3 sequences, 6.8% occurring once. CDR3 size: 15 residues. V shed 3 bases and J 7 bases; nucleotides not matched to a gene: 10. This clonotype was counted ten times or more. This clonotype was sampled from a young man who received the YFV17D yellow fever vaccine. The chain uses TRBV12-3 or TRBV12-4 and TRBJ2-5; 8 nucleotides match TRBD2. The sequencing used PBMCs, collected more than 40 days after the first yellow fever vaccination. CDR3: CASSFTRGGRGTQYF. The CDR3 nucleotides read TGTGCCAGCAGTTTTACTCGGGGGGGCCGGGGGACCCAGTACTTC.